This TCR beta chain came from a study of yellow fever vaccine responses in identical twins. Study outcomes and limitations: After vaccination, twins' T cell response reportedly seemed partly convergent, partly personalized.

The CDR3 consists of 13 residues. Germline V gene lookup returns CDR1 KGHDR and CDR2 SFDVKD. Unmatched junction bases numbered 0, after V lost 2 bases and J lost 5 bases. About this clonotype: The antigen remains undetermined.

TCRdb called the RT-PCR reads again in MiXCR, with one record for every CDR3 protein. There are a few thousand distinct CDR3 sequences in the sample; around nine tenths occur only once, and roughly 2.7% lies in the top ten. This chain joins TRBV24-1 and TRBJ2-5; 8 bases map to TRBD1. The material was T cells from blood (PBMCs), unsorted or a sorted subset (not recorded which), obtained before or after yellow fever vaccination (not recorded which). The origin of this receptor is a woman aged 18-29 years who received the yellow fever vaccine. CDR3 loop: CATSDWDRETQYF. The CDR3 nucleotides read TGTGCCACCAGTGATTGGGACAGGGAGACCCAGTACTTC.